The 30 T cell receptor beta chains below all came from one sample that was sequenced in a study of blood T cell repertoires in COVID-19. Some clones are missing from TCRdb's copy, which holds only in-frame ones; the method was immunoSEQ multiplex PCR. The sample includes 150,000 to 200,000 clones, 70% to 90% seen only once; the top ten take 6.5% to 7.5%. The material sequenced was peripheral blood. The receptor source for this set is a man aged 80 or over with COVID-19, enrolled during active disease.

This rearrangement joins TRBV19 to TRBJ1-4; 9 bases match TRBD1. The CDR3 has 16 amino acids. Looked up from germline, CDR1 is LNHDA and CDR2 is SQIVND (reference sequence). V dropped 2 bases and J dropped 7; count of bases not matched to a gene: 8. The CDR3 loop is CASSIRGQGSSEKLFF. Written as DNA, the CDR3 is TGTGCCAGTAGTATAAGAGGACAGGGGAGCAGTGAAAAACTGTTTTTT.

This chain uses TRBV7-8 with TRBJ1-6, with TRBD1 matching over 8 bases. This CDR3 contains 15 residues. CDR1 SGHVS and CDR2 FQNEAQ come from the germline V gene. V lost 6 bases and J lost 8; bases outside the gene matches: 9. CDR3: CASSFLDRDYSPLHF. As DNA, the CDR3 is TGTGCCAGCAGTTTCCTGGACAGGGACTATTCACCCCTCCACTTT.

As to this clone: Other nucleotide sequences from this sample produce the same CDR3. The gene calls are TRBV3-1 (or the pseudogene TRBV3-2) and TRBJ2-1; 15 bases agree with TRBD2. Losses at the gene ends were 3 bases for V and 8 bases for J; bases not matched to a gene: 5. The CDR3 is 16 amino acids. Per the germline V gene, CDR1 is LGHDT and CDR2 is YNNKEL (reference sequence). CDR3 region: CASSHTGLAGGYEQFF. The CDR3 DNA reads as TGTGCCAGCAGCCACACGGGACTAGCGGGGGGTTATGAGCAGTTCTTC.

The CDR3 protein is CASSLDTGMALHF. The CDR3 region has the DNA TGTGCCAGCAGCTTAGATACAGGGATGGCCCTCCACTTT. V is TRBV11-2 and J is TRBJ1-6; D may be TRBD1 (6 bases). The CDR3 consists of 13 residues. The V end lost 0 bases, the J end lost 14 bases, and 11 bases lay between the germline ends. CDR1 SGHAT and CDR2 FQNNGV come from the germline V gene.

The genes are TRBV2 and TRBJ1-2, with a possible D match to TRBD1 (6 bases). CDR3 length equals 13 residues. Germline V gives CDR1 SNHLY, CDR2 FYNNEI. Deletions cut 2 bases from V and 8 bases from J, with 12 bases between. The CDR3 sequence: CASSELGAEGYTF. CDR3 sequence (DNA): TGTGCCAGCAGTGAATTGGGGGCGGAGGGCTACACCTTC. Filled out from reference TRBV2 and TRBJ1-2, the complete variable domain reads EPEVTQTPSHQVTQMGQEVILRCVPISNHLYFYWYRQILGQKVEFLVSFYNNEISEKSEIFDDQFSVERPDGSNFTLKIRSTKLEDSAMYFCASSELGAEGYTFGSGTRLTVV.

The genes are TRBV10-3 and TRBJ2-2; TRBD1 aligns across 8 bases. V lost 0 bases, J lost 5 bases, and 2 bases stayed unmatched. Germline CDR1 reads ENHRY; CDR2 reads SYGVKD. The CDR3 has 15 amino acids. DNA for the CDR3: TGTGCCATCAGTGAGTCTCAGGGGGCGACCGGGGAGCTGTTTTTT. Translating it yields CAISESQGATGELFF.

This clone has just one count. The chain employs TRBV19 and TRBJ1-5; the match to TRBD1 covers 8 bases. The CDR3 has 14 residues. V dropped 7 bases and J dropped 6; count of bases not matched to a gene: 8. CDR1 is LNHDA and CDR2 is SQIVND in the germline V gene (reference sequence). CDR3 in amino acids: CASNMDRAGQPQHF. CDR3 bases: TGTGCCAGTAACATGGACAGGGCCGGTCAGCCCCAGCATTTT.

Of note for this clone: Compared with germline, one end of the junction differs, possibly owing to a read error. The V call is TRBV28, the J call TRBJ2-7, with 9 bases matching TRBD1. The CDR3 runs to 12 residues. CDR1 is MDHEN, CDR2 SYDVKM, per germline. The DNA for the CDR3 is TGTGCCAGCAGCACAACAGGGGGCGTATCGAACTTC. Protein product: CASSTTGGVSNF.

In its sample, this clone was seen once. V is TRBV7-9 and J is TRBJ1-1; possible D gene TRBD1, 6 bases. The CDR3 totals 14 residues. Germline CDR1 is SEHNR and CDR2 is FQNEAQ (reference sequence). Trimming removed 5 bases from V and 6 bases from J, with 16 bases in between. The CDR3 DNA reads as TGTGCCAGCAGCCCTACAGGGAGAGACTCTGAAGCTTTCTTT. Its protein product is CASSPTGRDSEAFF.

V usage is TRBV5-6 and J usage is TRBJ1-6; D perhaps matches TRBD1 (6 bases). CDR3 size: 15 residues. Trimming removed 4 bases from V and 7 bases from J, with 15 bases in between. Per the germline V gene, CDR1 is SGHDT and CDR2 is YYEEEE. CDR3 sequence: CASSLPGQRNSPLHF. CDR3 coding DNA: TGTGCCAGCAGCCTGCCGGGACAAAGGAATTCACCCCTCCACTTT.

This rearrangement joins TRBV18 to TRBJ1-3; TRBD1 agrees at 10 bases. Germline assignment: CDR1 KGHSH and CDR2 LQKENI. The CDR3 sequence is 16 residues long. J lost 6 bases, V lost 1 base, and 6 bases had no gene match. The CDR3 reads CASSPLGQGLENTIYF. The CDR3 DNA sequence: TGTGCCAGCTCACCACTGGGACAGGGGTTGGAAAACACCATATATTTT. Based on the CDR3 plus reference TRBV18 and TRBJ1-3, the full variable domain is NAGVMQNPRHLVRRRGQEARLRCSPMKGHSHVYWYRQLPEEGLKFMVYLQKENIIDESGMPKERFSAEFPKEGPSILRIQQVVRGDSAAYFCASSPLGQGLENTIYFGEGSWLTVV.

The chain carries TRBV4-2 and TRBJ2-7; TRBD2 matches at 12 bases. J gave up 5 bases and V 0 bases, and 8 bases lay outside the gene matches. Germline CDR1 reads LGHNA; CDR2 reads YNFKEQ. This CDR3 contains 17 residues. The CDR3 DNA reads TGTGCCAGCAGCCAAGAACTAGCGGGGGGCCTTCCAAACGAGCAGTACTTC. This codes for CASSQELAGGLPNEQYF.

The V gene is TRBV3-1 (or the pseudogene TRBV3-2), the J gene TRBJ2-7, with D unclear. Trimming stripped 1 base from V and 5 bases from J, with 6 bases between. Germline lookup yields CDR1 LGHDT and CDR2 YNNKEL (reference sequence). This CDR3 comprises 12 residues. The CDR3 DNA sequence: TGTGCCAGCAGCCAAGTCAGAAACGAGCAGTACTTC. Amino acids: CASSQVRNEQYF.

Only one count was recorded for this clone. The identical CDR3 is also encoded by other nucleotide sequences in the sample. The chain is built from TRBV18 and TRBJ2-3; the match to TRBD1 covers 9 bases. J gave up 3 bases and V 3 bases, and 4 bases lay outside the gene matches. The CDR3 runs to 15 residues. Germline CDR1 reads KGHSH; CDR2 reads LQKENI. The CDR3 DNA reads as TGTGCCAGCTCACCGGGACAGGGAGGGACAGATACGCAGTATTTT. Encoded protein: CASSPGQGGTDTQYF.

CDR3 bases: TGTGCCAGCAGTGATCTCTTAGCCCTGGGACAGACTAATGAAAAACTGTTTTTT. This codes for CASSDLLALGQTNEKLFF. The chain joins TRBV6-1 to TRBJ1-4; 7 positions agree with TRBD1. V trimming: 3 bases; J trimming: 2 bases; junction bases outside the gene matches: 12. Germline V CDR1 and CDR2: MNHNS, SASEGT. This CDR3 comprises 18 residues.

This clone was counted a single time. The V gene is TRBV4-2, the J gene TRBJ1-4, with D unresolved. V was clipped by 3 bases and J by 5 bases, with 22 bases between them. The CDR3 has 18 residues. Germline V gene data show CDR1 as LGHNA and CDR2 as YNFKEQ. For the CDR3, the DNA is TGTGCCAGCAGCCATGGGCAGAAGGTAGGTCTACGGAATGAAAAACTGTTTTTT. It codes for CASSHGQKVGLRNEKLFF.

J is TRBJ2-2 and V is TRBV18; tentatively, D is TRBD1 (6 bases). The CDR3 is 13 residues long. Trimming stripped 6 bases from V and 6 bases from J, with 11 bases between. CDR1 is KGHSH, CDR2 LQKENI, per germline. The chain's CDR3 is CASSPWTAGELFF. In DNA form, the CDR3 reads TGTGCCAGCTCCCCTTGGACAGCCGGGGAGCTGTTTTTT.

The chain employs TRBV6-4 and TRBJ2-2, with TRBD2 as a possible D gene (5 bases). Germline CDR1 reads MRHNA; CDR2 reads SNTAGT. The CDR3 consists of 14 residues. Trimming pared 0 bases from V and 6 bases from J, leaving 8 bases between. CDR3 sequence: CASSDSRGSGELFF. CDR3 coding DNA: TGTGCCAGCAGTGACTCCCGGGGTTCCGGGGAGCTGTTTTTT.

This chain uses TRBV2 with TRBJ1-1; the D is unclear. Looked up from germline, CDR1 is SNHLY and CDR2 is FYNNEI. CDR3 size: 14 residues. Trimming stripped 3 bases from V and 0 bases from J, with 8 bases between. The CDR3 bases are TGTGCCAGCAGTGACCGAGTGATGAACACTGAAGCTTTCTTT. This codes for CASSDRVMNTEAFF. The complete variable domain, with remaining parts taken from reference TRBV2 and TRBJ1-1, reads EPEVTQTPSHQVTQMGQEVILRCVPISNHLYFYWYRQILGQKVEFLVSFYNNEISEKSEIFDDQFSVERPDGSNFTLKIRSTKLEDSAMYFCASSDRVMNTEAFFGQGTRLTVV.

This clone was seen a handful of times. V usage is TRBV5-1 and J usage is TRBJ1-2; D is possibly TRBD1 (5 bases). This CDR3 comprises 16 residues. V was shortened by 4 bases and J by 1 base, with 17 bases between the two germline ends. Per germline, CDR1 SGHRS and CDR2 YFSETQ. CDR3 sequence reads: CASSLQGWGGNYGYTF. DNA of the CDR3: TGCGCCAGCAGCCTCCAGGGTTGGGGGGGTAACTATGGCTACACCTTC.

The chain carries TRBV7-2 and TRBJ2-1; TRBD1 matches 12 bases. The CDR3 runs 18 residues. The junction had 17 bases not matched to a gene; V was cut back by 4 bases and J by 10 bases. CDR1 and CDR2 from the germline V gene are SGHTA and FQGNSA. This CDR3 is CASSSETFPGQGAREQFF. CDR3 nucleotides: TGTGCCAGCAGCTCAGAAACTTTTCCGGGACAGGGGGCGCGGGAGCAGTTCTTC.

The sample holds one count of this clone. This chain joins TRBV3-1 (or the pseudogene TRBV3-2) and TRBJ2-6; possible D gene TRBD1, 6 bases. V lost 0 bases, J lost 1 base, and 10 bases lay in between. CDR3 length equals 17 residues. Germline CDR1 reads LGHDT; CDR2 reads YNNKEL (reference sequence). The CDR3 bases are TGTGCCAGCAGCCAAGAGGGGGCGGTATCTGGGGCCAACGTCCTGACTTTC. Amino acids: CASSQEGAVSGANVLTF.

The V gene is TRBV27, the J gene TRBJ1-2, with 8 bases lining up with TRBD1. This CDR3 has 13 residues. CDR1 and CDR2 (germline): MNHEY, SMNVEV (reference sequence). The V and J ends lost 5 bases and 6 bases, in that order; junction bases with no gene match: 5. The CDR3 coding sequence is TGTGCCAGCAGTATGCGACAGGGGCATGGCTACACCTTC. This codes for CASSMRQGHGYTF.

This clone has a count of ten or more. The rearrangement uses TRBV29-1 and TRBJ1-1; the D gene is possibly TRBD1 (6 bases). This CDR3 contains 14 residues. Germline CDR1 reads SQVTM; CDR2 reads ANQGSEA. V was clipped by 5 bases and J by 5 bases, with 18 bases between them. Written as DNA, the CDR3 is TGCAGCGTTCGGGGCCACAGGGTACTGACTGAAGCTTTCTTT. Protein sequence: CSVRGHRVLTEAFF.

This clone was detected many times. The rearrangement joins TRBV28 to TRBJ2-7; 8 nucleotides match TRBD2. The germline V gene encodes CDR1 MDHEN and CDR2 SYDVKM. After removal of 2 bases from V and 3 bases from J, the junction contained 9 bases not matched to a gene. The CDR3 is made up of 16 amino acids. The CDR3 DNA reads as TGTGCCAGCAGTTTACCACAACACGGGAGGGGCTACGAGCAGTACTTC. Its protein product is CASSLPQHGRGYEQYF.

This rearrangement joins TRBV18 to TRBJ2-2; 8 bases line up with TRBD1. V was pared by 0 bases and J by 7 bases, with 7 bases of the junction left unmatched. The CDR3 has 16 amino acids. The germline CDR1 and CDR2 sequences are KGHSH and LQKENI. CDR3 sequence (DNA): TGTGCCAGCTCACCACCCTCCGGACAGGGCAGCGGGGAGCTGTTTTTT. Translated, it gives CASSPPSGQGSGELFF. Filled out from reference TRBV18 and TRBJ2-2, the complete variable domain reads NAGVMQNPRHLVRRRGQEARLRCSPMKGHSHVYWYRQLPEEGLKFMVYLQKENIIDESGMPKERFSAEFPKEGPSILRIQQVVRGDSAAYFCASSPPSGQGSGELFFGEGSRLTVL.

The chain has TRBV9 and TRBJ1-5; 10 positions agree with TRBD1. J gave up 1 base and V 3 bases, and 7 bases lay outside the gene matches. CDR3 size: 17 residues. CDR1 SGDLS and CDR2 YYNGEE come from the germline V gene. Here the CDR3 reads CASSARQGAGSNQPQHF. The CDR3 region has the DNA TGTGCCAGCAGCGCTCGACAGGGGGCTGGGAGCAATCAGCCCCAGCATTTT.

J is TRBJ1-2 and V is TRBV20-1; D remains ambiguous. V lost 3 bases, J lost 4 bases, and 15 bases lay in between. This CDR3 contains 14 residues. Germline lookup yields CDR1 DFQATT and CDR2 SNEGSKA (reference sequence). The CDR3 DNA follows: TGCAGTGCTAGTTCGCAACAGTCTTTCTATGGCTACACCTTC. It codes for CSASSQQSFYGYTF.

The chain combines TRBV6-5 with TRBJ2-5, with D perhaps TRBD2 (5 bases). Looked up from germline, CDR1 is MNHEY and CDR2 is SVGAGI. The V end lost 7 bases, the J end lost 5 bases, and 20 bases lay between the germline ends. CDR3 size: 15 residues. The CDR3: CASTGGGVGGETQYF. Written as DNA, the CDR3 is TGTGCCAGCACCGGAGGTGGGGTTGGCGGGGAGACCCAGTACTTC.

CDR3 in DNA: TGTGCCAGCAGCCAAGAACATCCCCGTGGCCTTGGCAGGCAAGAGACCCAGTACTTC. It specifies CASSQEHPRGLGRQETQYF. The J gene is TRBJ2-5, the V gene TRBV3-1 (or the pseudogene TRBV3-2); D gene unclear. Germline V gene data show CDR1 as LGHDT and CDR2 as YNNKEL (reference sequence). V dropped 0 bases and J dropped 2 bases, with 22 bases sitting between them. The CDR3 consists of 19 residues.